These 23 T cell receptor beta chains originate from one sample sequenced in a study of vaccination and CD4 T cells after COVID-19. The Oncomine TCR Beta short-read assay sequenced DNA from cultured CD4+ T cells. TCRdb ran MiXCR on the PCR reads and lists one entry per CDR3 protein. The sample contains some 4,000 distinct CDR3 sequences, around 16% of which appear only once. The treatment is: 10-day PBMC culture with coronavirus spike peptide pools or control peptides (ViraFEST assay). These receptors have no identified antigens. Sequencing was carried out using CD4+ T cells from blood, cultured in vitro. Receptor source: a human donor who had recovered from COVID-19.

By proportion, this clonotype is medium-sized. The chain is built from TRBV30 and TRBJ2-3; TRBD2 aligns across 9 bases. V was clipped by 2 bases and J by 10 bases; unmatched bases: 4. Germline values: CDR1 GTSNPN, CDR2 SVGIG (reference sequence). This CDR3 has 12 amino acids. CDR3 loop: CAWSPAGGAQYF. CDR3 coding DNA: TGTGCCTGGAGTCCGGCGGGGGGGGCGCAGTATTTT.

By frequency in the sample, this clonotype is medium-sized (0.01 to 0.1%). The chain links TRBV2 to TRBJ1-5; 9 positions match TRBD1. The V segment lost 6 bases and the J segment 3 bases; nucleotides outside the gene matches: 3. The CDR3 runs 14 residues. Germline V gene data show CDR1 as SNHLY and CDR2 as FYNNEI. CDR3 sequence reads: CASSRDRDNQPQHF. DNA for the CDR3: TGTGCCAGCAGCCGGGACAGGGACAATCAGCCCCAGCATTTT.

This chain joins TRBV12-3 or TRBV12-4 and TRBJ1-6; tentatively, D is TRBD1 (5 bases). Trimming pared 6 bases from V and 9 bases from J, leaving 15 bases between. This CDR3 comprises 14 residues. Written as DNA, the CDR3 is TGTGCCAGCAGCCGAGAAAGGGGAGGTTCACCCCTCCACTTT. Its translation: CASSRERGGSPLHF.

As concerns this clonotype: Since a much larger clone is just one base distant, this may be a read error. The chain links TRBV27 to TRBJ1-2; D may be TRBD1 (5 bases). V was clipped by 8 bases and J by 6 bases, with 25 bases between them. Germline V gives CDR1 MNHEY, CDR2 SMNVEV (reference sequence). CDR3 size: 16 residues. CDR3 loop: CASGYWTGTSFNGYTF. The CDR3 nucleotides are TGTGCCAGCGGTTATTGGACGGGGACTTCTTTTAATGGCTACACCTTC.

This clonotype appeared a few times. The rearrangement joins TRBV11-3 to TRBJ2-3; tentatively, D is TRBD2 (6 bases). Germline V gene data show CDR1 as SGHNT and CDR2 as YENEEA. The ends were cut back, 5 bases at V and 4 bases at J, with 10 bases in the middle. The CDR3 length is 13 residues. The CDR3 DNA follows: TGTGCCAGCAGCCGCGGAGGGGCAGATACGCAGTATTTT. Protein: CASSRGGADTQYF.

The CDR3 here is CASGNVGWGYTF. In DNA form, the CDR3 reads TGTGCCAGCGGTAATGTGGGTTGGGGCTACACCTTC. V gene TRBV6-1 combines with J gene TRBJ1-2; D uncertain. V was clipped by 8 bases and J by 8 bases, with 15 bases between them. The CDR3 length is 12 residues. From germline, CDR1 is MNHNS and CDR2 SASEGT.

This clonotype was seen only a few times. This rearrangement joins TRBV5-1 to TRBJ1-1, with D uncertain. Trimming stripped 3 bases from V and 2 bases from J, with 11 bases between. The germline V gene encodes CDR1 SGHRS and CDR2 YFSETQ. The CDR3 loop spans 14 amino acids. CDR3 sequence: CASSSLAGNTEAFF. The CDR3 DNA reads as TGCGCCAGCAGCTCTCTGGCGGGAAACACTGAAGCTTTCTTT. The full variable domain, in which reference TRBV5-1 and TRBJ1-1 provide the parts outside the CDR3, is KAGVTQTPRYLIKTRGQQVTLSCSPISGHRSVSWYQQTPGQGLQFLFEYFSETQRNKGNFPGRFSGRQFSNSRSEMNVSTLELGDSALYLCASSSLAGNTEAFFGQGTRLTVV.

The CDR3 sequence is CAWSARTISTDTQYF. The CDR3 DNA reads TGTGCCTGGAGTGCCCGGACAATTAGCACAGATACGCAGTATTTT. The rearrangement uses TRBV30 and TRBJ2-3; tentatively, D is TRBD1 (5 bases). CDR3 size: 15 residues. CDR1 GTSNPN and CDR2 SVGIG come from the germline V gene (reference sequence). The V end lost 1 base, the J end lost 0 bases, and 11 bases lay between the germline ends.

J is TRBJ2-7 and V is TRBV23-1; D call uncertain. TRBV23-1 is an ORF, with its function uncertain. V lost 3 bases to trimming and J lost 1 base, with 16 bases between them. The CDR3 is made up of 16 amino acids. The CDR3 is CASSHPAFSLSYEQYF. CDR3 nucleotide sequence: TGCGCCAGCAGTCACCCGGCGTTCTCCCTATCCTACGAGCAGTACTTC.

The CDR3 DNA sequence: TGTGCCTGGAGGACTTCAAACAGCGACACTGAAGCTTTCTTT. Translating it yields CAWRTSNSDTEAFF. The chain links TRBV30 to TRBJ1-1; D is undetermined. This CDR3 region has 14 residues. The V gene lost 3 bases and the J gene lost 3 bases, with 14 bases spanning the gap. Germline assignment: CDR1 GTSNPN and CDR2 SVGIG (reference sequence).

This clonotype was counted between two and nine times. The chain links TRBV5-1 to TRBJ2-1; 9 nucleotides match TRBD2. The V and J ends lost 2 bases and 10 bases, in that order; junction bases with no gene match: 10. Germline-derived CDR1 and CDR2 are SGHRS and YFSETQ. This CDR3 spans 15 amino acids. The CDR3 region has the DNA TGCGCCAGCAGCTTCGGTGCGGGAGGGGTGGGGGAGCAGTTCTTC. Amino acid sequence: CASSFGAGGVGEQFF.

By share of the sample, this clonotype is medium-sized. The chain couples TRBV30 to TRBJ1-1; D remains ambiguous. V shed 2 bases and J shed 8 bases, with 9 bases lying between them. Germline lookup yields CDR1 GTSNPN and CDR2 SVGIG (reference sequence). This CDR3 is built from 11 residues. CDR3 DNA: TGTGCCTGGAGTCCATCTCGAGAAGCTTTCTTT. It codes for CAWSPSREAFF. The full variable domain, rest sourced from reference TRBV30 and TRBJ1-1, is SQTIHQWPATLVQPVGSPLSLECTVEGTSNPNLYWYRQAAGRGLQLLFYSVGIGQISSEVPQNLSASRPQDRQFILSSKKLLLSDSGFYLCAWSPSREAFFGQGTRLTVV.

Here the CDR3 reads CASSYFPDRGDTGELFF. CDR3 DNA: TGTGCCAGCAGTTACTTTCCGGACAGGGGAGACACCGGGGAGCTGTTTTTT. This chain links TRBV6-5 with TRBJ2-2; 9 positions match TRBD1. Germline V lookup: CDR1 MNHEY, CDR2 SVGAGI. This CDR3 has 17 residues. J lost 3 bases, V lost 1 base, and 6 bases had no gene match.

This chain joins TRBV6-1 and TRBJ1-6; D not resolved. The V gene lost 5 bases and the J gene lost 6 bases, with 11 bases spanning the gap. The CDR3 spans 14 residues. Germline V CDR1 and CDR2: MNHNS, SASEGT. The chain's CDR3 is CASSLRGLNSPLHF. The CDR3 DNA is TGTGCCAGCAGTCTTCGGGGTCTTAATTCACCCCTCCACTTT.

The gene calls are TRBV5-1 and TRBJ1-4; 7 bases align to TRBD1. Losses at the gene ends were 6 bases for V and 0 bases for J; bases not matched to a gene: 8. Germline-derived CDR1 and CDR2 are SGHRS and YFSETQ. The CDR3 totals 16 residues. The CDR3 is CASTLRGGTTNEKLFF. As DNA, the CDR3 is TGCGCCAGCACCCTCAGGGGGGGTACAACTAATGAAAAACTGTTTTTT.

By frequency in the sample, this clonotype is medium-sized. J is TRBJ1-1 and V is TRBV20-1; D unresolved. V was shortened by 4 bases and J by 0 bases, with 6 bases between the two germline ends. CDR1 and CDR2 from the germline V gene are DFQATT and SNEGSKA (reference sequence). The CDR3 has 12 residues. The CDR3 bases are TGCAGTGCTACATCACTGAACACTGAAGCTTTCTTT. It specifies CSATSLNTEAFF.

This sequence joins TRBV18 and TRBJ1-1; D perhaps matches TRBD1 (5 bases). The V gene's germline CDR1 is KGHSH and CDR2 LQKENI. V shed 2 bases and J shed 10 bases, with 17 bases lying between them. This CDR3 has 14 amino acids. CDR3 nucleotides: TGTGCCAGCTCACCAGCCAGGGCCACAGGAGGAGCTTTCTTT. Translated: CASSPARATGGAFF.

This clonotype is medium-sized within its sample. The V and J genes are TRBV6-1 and TRBJ1-6, with a tentative D call TRBD1 (5 bases). Germline CDR1 and CDR2: MNHNS and SASEGT. Trimming removed 2 bases at V and 3 bases at J, with 17 bases between. The length of the CDR3 is 18 residues. The CDR3 bases are TGTGCCAGCAGTGAACCAAGGGAGACAGATTTCTATAATTCACCCCTCCACTTT. It translates to CASSEPRETDFYNSPLHF.

V usage is TRBV5-8 and J usage is TRBJ1-5, with 9 nucleotides matching TRBD1. The CDR3 loop spans 17 amino acids. V shed 4 bases and J 2 bases; nucleotides not matched to a gene: 10. The V gene's germline CDR1 is SGHTS and CDR2 YDEGEE. The CDR3 nucleotides are TGTGCCAGCAGCCTACAGGGGGGACAGGGAGGCAATCAGCCCCAGCATTTT. This gives the protein CASSLQGGQGGNQPQHF.

The DNA of the CDR3 is TGCGCCAGCAGCCAAGATGACAGGGACCTTACAGATACGCAGTATTTT. This encodes CASSQDDRDLTDTQYF. The gene calls are TRBV4-1 and TRBJ2-3; 7 bases are shared with TRBD1. The CDR3 is made up of 16 amino acids. V shed 0 bases and J 3 bases; nucleotides not matched to a gene: 6. In germline, CDR1 is MGHRA, CDR2 YSYEKL.

This clonotype has only a few counts. The chain links TRBV27 to TRBJ2-5; the match to TRBD2 covers 11 bases. V shed 4 bases, J shed 7 bases, and the junction held 14 bases outside the gene matches. In germline, CDR1 is MNHEY, CDR2 SMNVEV (reference sequence). CDR3 length: 17 residues. CDR3 DNA: TGTGCCAGCAGTTCAGGACTAGCGGGCACAAAGAACGGGACCCAGTACTTC. This encodes CASSSGLAGTKNGTQYF.

By sample fraction, this clonotype is medium-sized. The chain combines TRBV23-1 with TRBJ1-5; TRBD1 might be the D (5 bases). Being an ORF, TRBV23-1 has a function that is uncertain. The CDR3 consists of 14 residues. V was trimmed by 3 bases and J by 4 bases, leaving 10 bases between them. The CDR3, as DNA: TGCGCCAGCAGTCATACGGGGGGGAATCAGCCCCAGCATTTT. Translation gives CASSHTGGNQPQHF.

This rearrangement joins TRBV29-1 to TRBJ2-2; TRBD1 might be the D (7 bases). Germline-derived CDR1 and CDR2 are SQVTM and ANQGSEA. There are 14 residues in the CDR3. V lost 7 bases and J 5 bases, leaving 17 bases between the germline ends. CDR3 residues: CSARLAGGTGELFF. The CDR3 coding sequence is TGCAGCGCCAGACTGGCAGGGGGGACCGGGGAGCTGTTTTTT.